The 21 T cell receptor beta chains below were found in one sample sequenced in a study of blood T cells in healthy people across ages. Through a sample-barcoded 5' primer and a J-beta primer mix, a second PCR was run for roughly 6 to 12 cycles. Using its own MiXCR run on the 5' RACE reads, TCRdb lists one record per CDR3 protein. This table holds fewer than 1.5 million distinct CDR3 sequences, around two fifths found once. Input material: blood. These receptors all come from a woman aged 18-29 years in good health.

This clonotype was counted between two and nine times. CDR3 in DNA: TGTGCCATCAGTGAGTCGCGGGGGTCTGAAGCTTTCTTT. It is translated as CAISESRGSEAFF. This rearrangement joins TRBV10-3 to TRBJ1-1; D may be TRBD1 (5 bases). Germline assignment: CDR1 ENHRY and CDR2 SYGVKD. V shed 0 bases and J shed 6 bases, with 8 bases lying between them. The CDR3 runs 13 residues.

This clonotype has a handful of counts. This chain links TRBV29-1 with TRBJ1-1; D might be TRBD1 (5 bases). The CDR3 loop spans 14 amino acids. Germline CDR1 and CDR2: SQVTM and ANQGSEA. Trimming left V 6 bases short and J 0 bases short, with 14 bases between. CDR3 residues: CSVGGSRLNTEAFF. The CDR3 nucleotides read TGCAGCGTCGGGGGGAGCCGATTGAACACTGAAGCTTTCTTT.

The V gene is TRBV20-1, the J gene TRBJ1-2; no clear D. The CDR3 sequence is 13 residues long. Germline V gene lookup returns CDR1 DFQATT and CDR2 SNEGSKA (reference sequence). DNA for the CDR3: TGCAGCTCTACAAGCCCATTGGGATATGGCTACACCTTC. This encodes CSSTSPLGYGYTF.

The V gene is TRBV15, the J gene TRBJ1-5, with 9 positions matching TRBD1. V lost 0 bases, J lost 7 bases, and 7 bases stayed unmatched. This CDR3 spans 16 amino acids. From germline, CDR1 is LNHNV and CDR2 YYDKDF (reference sequence). The CDR3 nucleotides read TGTGCCACCAGCAGAGATAAGGGGACAGGGTTACAGCCCCAGCATTTT. Translation: CATSRDKGTGLQPQHF.

V and J are TRBV5-1 and TRBJ2-3; D perhaps matches TRBD2 (5 bases). Germline V lookup: CDR1 SGHRS, CDR2 YFSETQ. The CDR3 consists of 14 residues. Deletions cut 1 base from V and 8 bases from J, with 14 bases between. The CDR3 region has the DNA TGCGCCAGCAGCTTGACCCCGGGTGCGGGTACGCAGTATTTT. Amino acids: CASSLTPGAGTQYF.

As regards this clonotype: The junction departs from the called germline gene at one end, perhaps through a read error. The J gene is TRBJ2-1, the V gene TRBV24-1; perhaps TRBD1 as D (5 bases). This CDR3 comprises 16 residues. Looked up from germline, CDR1 is KGHDR and CDR2 is SFDVKD. CDR3 sequence reads: CATSEVRAYSYKEQFF. The CDR3 nucleotides read TGTGCCACCAGTGAAGTCAGGGCTTACTCCTACAAGGAGCAGTTCTTC.

Only a few counts were recorded for this clonotype. The J gene is TRBJ1-6, the V gene TRBV20-1; maybe TRBD1 (5 bases). Germline V CDR1 and CDR2: DFQATT, SNEGSKA (reference sequence). The CDR3 spans 14 residues. DNA for the CDR3: TGCAGAGGTTGGGCATACGAGGGGAATTCACCCCTCCACTTT. Its protein product is CRGWAYEGNSPLHF.

The V call is TRBV6-1, the J call TRBJ1-5; the D is unclear. Germline V gene sequence: CDR1 MNHNS, CDR2 SASEGT. V was trimmed by 3 bases and J by 2 bases, leaving 11 bases between them. CDR3 size: 15 residues. CDR3 DNA sequence: TGTGCCAGCAGTGAGCGGGCCAGCGGCAATCAGCCCCAGCATTTT. It specifies CASSERASGNQPQHF.

The table lists this clonotype with a few counts. The genes are TRBV3-1 and TRBJ2-3; 10 bases line up with TRBD1. The CDR3 consists of 16 residues. Losses at the gene ends were 1 base for V and 6 bases for J; bases not matched to a gene: 7. Germline loops: CDR1 LGHDT, CDR2 YNNKEL (reference sequence). CDR3 region: CASSQARTGGFDTQYF. CDR3 coding DNA: TGTGCCAGCAGCCAAGCTAGGACAGGGGGATTCGATACGCAGTATTTT.

This clonotype was found a few times. The chain couples TRBV12-3 or TRBV12-4 to TRBJ2-1; 7 bases are shared with TRBD1. V gave up 7 bases and J gave up 6 bases; unmatched junction bases: 9. The CDR3 spans 14 residues. CDR3 sequence reads: CASTKDRSLNEQFF. The CDR3 nucleotides are TGTGCCAGCACCAAGGACAGGTCTCTCAATGAGCAGTTCTTC.

The chain couples TRBV27 to TRBJ2-3; 12 bases agree with TRBD2. The germline V gene has CDR1 MNHEY and CDR2 SMNVEV (reference sequence). J lost 0 bases, V lost 5 bases, and 9 bases had no gene match. This CDR3 has 18 residues. The CDR3 region is CASSPWRLAGVSTDTQYF. DNA of the CDR3: TGTGCCAGCAGTCCATGGCGACTAGCGGGGGTAAGCACAGATACGCAGTATTTT.

Comments on this clonotype: Just one base apart from a much larger clone, this may be a read error. This rearrangement joins TRBV4-1 to TRBJ2-4; D is ambiguous. Judging by the DNA end, TRBJ2-7 fits better; the J call may be wrong. CDR1 and CDR2 from the germline V gene are MGHRA and YSYEKL. The CDR3 totals 15 residues. The CDR3 DNA reads TGCGCCAGCAGCCGAGAAGGGCAAGGCTACAACGAGCAGTACTTC. Protein sequence: CASSREGQGYNEQYF.

Comments on this clonotype: A read error may produce the germline difference seen at one junction end. The chain uses TRBV6-1 and TRBJ2-1, with 13 bases lining up with TRBD2. The CDR3 covers 18 residues. The germline CDR1 and CDR2 sequences are MNHNS and SASEGT. The CDR3 loop reads CASKGLAGALSSYNGQFF. The CDR3 nucleotides are TGTGCCAGCAAAGGACTAGCGGGGGCCTTAAGCTCCTACAATGGGCAGTTCTTC.

This clonotype was observed a single time. This may come from a read error, since a much larger clone is one base off. V is TRBV10-3 and J is TRBJ1-4; D is undetermined. Per germline, CDR1 ENHRY and CDR2 SYGVKD. The CDR3 totals 14 residues. CDR3 sequence: CAISAGGTIEKLFF. The CDR3 DNA follows: TGTGCCATCAGTGCGGGTGGAACTATTGAAAAACTGTTTTTT.

This clonotype occurred a few times. The chain is built from TRBV7-2 and TRBJ1-2; tentative D call: TRBD1 (6 bases). Germline assignment: CDR1 SGHTA and CDR2 FQGNSA. Trimming pared 2 bases from V and 6 bases from J, leaving 13 bases between. This CDR3 is built from 14 residues. The CDR3 protein is CASSLSSGEDGYTF. The CDR3 DNA reads as TGTGCCAGCAGCTTATCTTCAGGGGAGGATGGCTACACCTTC.

The CDR3 here is CASSPLGDRNTEAFF. The CDR3 DNA reads TGTGCCAGCAGTCCTTTAGGGGACAGGAACACTGAAGCTTTCTTT. The chain carries TRBV27 and TRBJ1-1; 7 positions match TRBD1. Germline lookup yields CDR1 MNHEY and CDR2 SMNVEV (reference sequence). The CDR3 runs to 15 residues. The V and J ends lost 5 bases and 1 base, in that order; junction bases with no gene match: 7.

This rearrangement joins TRBV21-1 to TRBJ2-7; the table's D call of TRBD1 was not tested on the DNA. TRBV21-1 is annotated as a pseudogene. The CDR3 runs 18 residues. The CDR3 DNA follows: TGTACCAGCAGCAAAGAGCAGAAAGGACAGCCTGGCCCCTACGAGCAGTACTTC. As protein: CTSSKEQKGQPGPYEQYF.

V and J are TRBV7-8 and TRBJ2-5; TRBD2 agrees at 8 bases. The DNA end favors TRBJ2-7, so the J call may be wrong. Germline CDR1 and CDR2: SGHVS and FQNEAQ. The CDR3 covers 16 residues. The CDR3 sequence is CASSVGGHGLAPEQYF. CDR3 nucleotide sequence: TGTGCCAGCAGCGTCGGAGGGCACGGACTAGCACCCGAGCAGTACTTC.

The V gene is TRBV9, the J gene TRBJ1-5; D not resolved. V lost 4 bases and J lost 7, with 9 bases in between. Germline CDR1 is SGDLS and CDR2 is YYNGEE. This CDR3 region has 12 residues. In nucleotides, the CDR3 is TGTGCCAGCAGCAATCAAGGCCAGCCCCAGCATTTT. Encoded protein: CASSNQGQPQHF. The full variable domain, in which reference TRBV9 and TRBJ1-5 provide the parts outside the CDR3, is DSGVTQTPKHLITATGQRVTLRCSPRSGDLSVYWYQQSLDQGLQFLIQYYNGEERAKGNILERFSAQQFPDLHSELNLSSLELGDSALYFCASSNQGQPQHFGDGTRLSIL.

The chain has TRBV15 and TRBJ2-5; D is uncertain. Trimming left V 0 bases short and J 7 bases short, with 12 bases between. The CDR3 covers 14 residues. CDR1 is LNHNV, CDR2 YYDKDF, per germline (reference sequence). CDR3 region: CATSRDSASWTQYF. In nucleotides, the CDR3 is TGTGCCACCAGCAGAGATTCGGCCTCATGGACCCAGTACTTC. Full variable domain (outside the CDR3, taken from reference TRBV15 and TRBJ2-5): DAMVIQNPRYQVTQFGKPVTLSCSQTLNHNVMYWYQQKSSQAPKLLFHYYDKDFNNEADTPDNFQSRRPNTSFCFLDIRSPGLGDTAMYLCATSRDSASWTQYFGPGTRLLVL.

This clonotype has just a few counts. The V call is TRBV12-3 or TRBV12-4, the J call TRBJ1-6; D is ambiguous. The CDR3 contains 14 residues. The V end lost 3 bases, the J end lost 7 bases, and 10 bases lay between the germline ends. DNA for the CDR3: TGTGCCAGCAGTTTCCGGGCCGAAAATTCACCCCTCCACTTT. Protein: CASSFRAENSPLHF.